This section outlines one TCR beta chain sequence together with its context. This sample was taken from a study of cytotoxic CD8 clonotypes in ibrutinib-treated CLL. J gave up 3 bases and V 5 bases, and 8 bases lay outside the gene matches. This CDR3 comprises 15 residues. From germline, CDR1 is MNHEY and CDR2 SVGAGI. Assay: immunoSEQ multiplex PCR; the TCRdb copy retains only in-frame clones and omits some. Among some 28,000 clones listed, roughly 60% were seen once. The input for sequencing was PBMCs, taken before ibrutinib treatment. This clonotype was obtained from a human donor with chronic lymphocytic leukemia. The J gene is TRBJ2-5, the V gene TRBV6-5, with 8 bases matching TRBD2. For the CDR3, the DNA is TGTGCCAGCAGTCCTGCTTTAGCGGGGAAAGAGACCCAGTACTTC. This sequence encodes CASSPALAGKETQYF.